This T cell receptor beta chain was sequenced for a study of blood T cell repertoires in COVID-19. Study summary: Sites across the United States, Italy and Spain contributed samples from acute and convalescent COVID-19.

This clone showed up just a few times. Per the original methods: Reference gene primers were amplified, and this amplification served to estimate nucleated cell counts. Using immunoSEQ multiplex PCR, the repertoire was profiled, and TCRdb retains in-frame clones only, with some absent. That table furnishes V, J and clone size, whereas the DNA furnished D and trimming. The sample has approximately 210,000 clones, roughly 80% seen once. Germline values: CDR1 SNHLY, CDR2 FYNNEI. V shed 1 base, J shed 1 base, and the junction held 2 bases outside the gene matches. This CDR3 is 15 amino acids long. This clonotype was sampled from a human donor in a cohort sampled during active COVID-19. Sequencing was carried out using peripheral blood. The chain recombines TRBV2 with TRBJ2-7, with 9 positions matching TRBD2. In nucleotides, the CDR3 is TGTGCCAGCAGTGAAGGTCTAGCGGGGTCCTACGAGCAGTACTTC. Translation: CASSEGLAGSYEQYF.